The 6 T cell receptor beta chains given below trace back to one sample, sequenced in a study of glioma-infiltrating T cells after dendritic cell vaccination. Only in-frame clones appear in the TCRdb table, and some are missing; sequencing was by immunoSEQ multiplex PCR. The repertoire holds tens of thousands of clones, with roughly four fifths as singletons. Noted time point: after dendritic cell vaccination, including at tumor progression/relapse. The material sequenced was blood, taken after dendritic cell vaccination. These receptors were taken from a human donor with glioblastoma.

The J gene is TRBJ2-7, the V gene TRBV7-6; 10 positions match TRBD1. The CDR3 runs to 15 residues. The V gene's germline CDR1 is SGHVS and CDR2 FNYEAQ. The trim removed 5 bases at V and 5 bases at J, leaving 9 bases unmatched. The CDR3 protein is CASSLGQGVSHEQYF. CDR3 nucleotide sequence: TGTGCCAGCAGCCTCGGACAGGGGGTTTCCCACGAGCAGTACTTC.

The J gene is TRBJ2-5, the V gene TRBV5-4; 8 positions match TRBD1. CDR3 length equals 15 residues. CDR1 is SGHNT, CDR2 YYREEE, per germline (reference sequence). The ends lost 7 bases at V and 2 bases at J; junction bases unmatched: 10. CDR3 DNA sequence: TGTGCCAGCCAGGCAGTCGGACAGGGACAAGAGACCCAGTACTTC. The encoded protein is CASQAVGQGQETQYF.

V and J are TRBV18 and TRBJ1-3; D unclear. V lost 3 bases to trimming and J lost 0 bases, with 6 bases between them. The CDR3 has 14 amino acids. Germline CDR1 KGHSH, CDR2 LQKENI. The CDR3 DNA is TGTGCCAGCTCACCGGCCGCCTCTGGAAACACCATATATTTT. Translated, it gives CASSPAASGNTIYF.

V and J are TRBV6-6 and TRBJ1-1; possibly TRBD1 for D (5 bases). Germline V lookup: CDR1 MNHNY, CDR2 SVGAGI (reference sequence). The CDR3 is 14 residues long. Trimming pared 6 bases from V and 6 bases from J, leaving 17 bases between. DNA of the CDR3: TGTGCCAGCAGAGAATTCGGGGGTGAGGCTGAAGCTTTCTTT. Translation: CASREFGGEAEAFF.

The chain combines TRBV30 with TRBJ2-5; D perhaps matches TRBD2 (5 bases). The length of the CDR3 is 14 residues. Germline V lookup: CDR1 GTSNPN, CDR2 SVGIG (reference sequence). The V and J ends lost 1 base and 6 bases respectively, with 15 bases between them. CDR3 in amino acids: CAWSGGGESKTQYF. Written as DNA, the CDR3 is TGTGCCTGGAGTGGGGGTGGGGAGTCTAAGACCCAGTACTTC.

This rearrangement joins TRBV4-1 to TRBJ1-4; D might be TRBD1 (6 bases). There are 15 residues in the CDR3. The V gene lost 0 bases and the J gene lost 6 bases, with 11 bases spanning the gap. Germline CDR1 reads MGHRA; CDR2 reads YSYEKL. The CDR3 DNA follows: TGCGCCAGCAGCCAAGACGGGTCAGGGGATGAAAAACTGTTTTTT. Its protein is CASSQDGSGDEKLFF.